This TCR beta chain was sequenced in a study of shared clonotypes between healthy human individuals. The germline V gene has CDR1 MNHNS and CDR2 SASEGT. CDR3 length: 15 residues. V was clipped by 2 bases and J by 1 base, with 6 bases between them. Data came from immunoSEQ multiplex PCR; TCRdb stores just in-frame clones and leaves some out. The sample contains 450,000 or so clones, roughly 80% of which appear only once. The V call is TRBV6-1, the J call TRBJ2-6; D is ambiguous. The origin of this receptor is a woman between 40 and 50 years old in good health. Some clones in this sample may be carry-over from other donors' samples. Source material: PBMCs. The CDR3 is CASSEKSSGANVLTF. CDR3 nucleotides: TGTGCCAGCAGTGAAAAGTCTTCTGGGGCCAACGTCCTGACTTTC.